This T cell receptor (beta chain) was identified in a study of blood T cell repertoires in COVID-19. The wider study: Spain, Italy and the United States supplied samples that represented acute and convalescent COVID-19.

Original processing notes: It was from reference gene primer amplification that nucleated cell counts were estimated. Clones were sequenced by immunoSEQ multiplex PCR, and TCRdb holds only the in-frame ones, with some missing. V, J and clone size reflect that table, while D and trimming were determined from the DNA. The sample carries about 39,000 clones, roughly 82% recorded once. The germline V gene has CDR1 SGHDT and CDR2 YYEEEE. The CDR3 totals 15 residues. The V gene end was trimmed by 0 bases and the J gene end by 5 bases; junction bases not matched to a gene: 2. This clonotype was obtained from a man aged 45-65 years with active or convalescent COVID-19. The sequenced sample was peripheral blood. The chain is built from TRBV5-6 and TRBJ2-1, with 10 bases fitting TRBD2. The DNA for the CDR3 is TGTGCCAGCAGCTTGGGGCTAGCGGGGGACAATGAGCAGTTCTTC. This translates into CASSLGLAGDNEQFF.